The 21 T cell receptor beta chains reported below all come from one sample, sequenced in a study of T cell repertoires in cytomegalovirus infection. TCRdb re-analysed the reads in MiXCR, keeping a single row per CDR3 protein. The sample yields 400,000 or so distinct CDR3 sequences, 30% to 40% seen once. Sequencing input: PBMCs. These receptors came from a human donor in good health (CMV status not recorded). Some clones in this sample may be carry-over from other donors' samples.

The chain has TRBV2 and TRBJ1-2, with 7 nucleotides matching TRBD1. CDR3 length equals 15 residues. Germline lookup yields CDR1 SNHLY and CDR2 FYNNEI. J gave up 3 bases and V 5 bases, and 9 bases lay outside the gene matches. The CDR3 DNA follows: TGTGCCAGCAGTCCAACCGGGACAGCAGACTATGGCTACACCTTC. Translated, it gives CASSPTGTADYGYTF.

The chain carries TRBV10-3 and TRBJ2-5, with 7 bases fitting TRBD1. Germline CDR1 is ENHRY and CDR2 is SYGVKD. The CDR3 extends over 13 amino acids. With V trimmed by 2 bases and J by 3 bases, 0 bases remained unmatched. CDR3 in amino acids: CAISEGTEETQYF. The CDR3 nucleotides read TGTGCCATCAGTGAGGGGACAGAAGAGACCCAGTACTTC.

This clonotype came up many times. As DNA, the CDR3 is TGTGCCAGCAGCTTATATAGGGTCCAAGAGACCCAGTACTTC. Its protein is CASSLYRVQETQYF. This chain uses TRBV7-8 with TRBJ2-5; D not resolved. CDR3 length equals 14 residues. Germline V CDR1 and CDR2: SGHVS, FQNEAQ. The V and J ends lost 2 bases and 1 base respectively, with 8 bases between them.

The table lists this clonotype with a few counts. The DNA for the CDR3 is TGTGCCAGCATAGGGACTGCGGGGGGGCGGGATGAGCAGTTCTTC. Translation gives CASIGTAGGRDEQFF. The chain couples TRBV7-6 to TRBJ2-1; 9 nucleotides line up with TRBD2. Losses at the gene ends were 7 bases for V and 8 bases for J; bases not matched to a gene: 12. Germline V CDR1 and CDR2: SGHVS, FNYEAQ. The CDR3 is 15 amino acids.

This clonotype was observed many times. This rearrangement joins TRBV7-2 to TRBJ1-6, with 7 bases identical to TRBD1. Germline V gene data show CDR1 as SGHTA and CDR2 as FQGNSA. The CDR3 loop spans 15 amino acids. V dropped 5 bases and J dropped 14; count of bases not matched to a gene: 15. CDR3 bases: TGTGCCAGCAGCCAGGGGGGGCCCCGGGGAGAGGCCCTCCACTTT. This gives the protein CASSQGGPRGEALHF.

The V call is TRBV6-6, the J call TRBJ2-1; D is perhaps TRBD2 (6 bases). Looked up from germline, CDR1 is MNHNY and CDR2 is SVGAGI (reference sequence). Trimming left V 6 bases short and J 6 bases short, with 18 bases between. This CDR3 has 15 residues. The CDR3 region has the DNA TGTGCCAGCAGACGGGACTCCACAAGGGGCAATGAGCAGTTCTTC. Translated: CASRRDSTRGNEQFF.

This chain uses TRBV24-1 with TRBJ2-1; D gene unclear. Trimming cost V 3 bases and J 8 bases, with 7 bases left between them. CDR1 and CDR2 from the germline V gene are KGHDR and SFDVKD. The CDR3 length is 12 residues. The CDR3 loop is CATSDRSDEQFF. The CDR3, as DNA: TGTGCCACCAGTGATAGAAGCGATGAGCAGTTCTTC.

This clonotype was seen only a few times. V is TRBV28 and J is TRBJ2-7; the match to TRBD1 covers 7 bases. The CDR3 sequence is 17 residues long. Germline CDR1 is MDHEN and CDR2 is SYDVKM. J lost 4 bases, V lost 2 bases, and 14 bases had no gene match. The CDR3, as DNA: TGTGCCAGCAGTTTAGCGGAAAGACAGGGTTTTGGTTACGAGCAGTACTTC. Translated: CASSLAERQGFGYEQYF.

This clonotype was seen at least ten times. The rearrangement uses TRBV6-5 and TRBJ2-5; D is perhaps TRBD2 (6 bases). The CDR3 covers 13 residues. The germline CDR1 and CDR2 sequences are MNHEY and SVGAGI. V shed 6 bases and J shed 3 bases, with 11 bases lying between them. DNA for the CDR3: TGTGCCAGCAGAGTGTCGGGGGAAGAGACCCAGTACTTC. Translating it yields CASRVSGEETQYF.

This clonotype was observed a handful of times. V gene TRBV4-1 combines with J gene TRBJ1-1; tentatively, D is TRBD1 (6 bases). Trimming shortened V by 3 bases and J by 11 bases, and 25 bases separated the two germline ends. The CDR3 totals 16 residues. In germline, CDR1 is MGHRA, CDR2 YSYEKL. Written as DNA, the CDR3 is TGCGCCAGCAGCCAGGACACCGGGACACCCTCAAGTGGGGCTTTCTTT. This encodes CASSQDTGTPSSGAFF.

A few counts support this clonotype. The V call is TRBV20-1, the J call TRBJ2-1, with 8 bases that match TRBD1. This CDR3 is built from 13 residues. Losses at the gene ends were 6 bases for V and 7 bases for J; bases not matched to a gene: 8. In germline, CDR1 is DFQATT, CDR2 SNEGSKA (reference sequence). The CDR3 coding sequence is TGCAGTGCCAGGGGGCAGGGGAGGAATGAGCAGTTCTTC. Encoded protein: CSARGQGRNEQFF.

This sequence joins TRBV20-1 and TRBJ2-3; D gene ambiguous. Germline CDR1 and CDR2: DFQATT and SNEGSKA (reference sequence). Trimming took 6 bases from V and 2 from J, leaving 12 bases between them. The CDR3 spans 13 residues. DNA for the CDR3: TGCAGTGCCCCCCTAGGTATCACAGATACGCAGTATTTT. Translation: CSAPLGITDTQYF.

As for this clonotype: It is likely a read error, because the conserved phenylalanine at the end of the CDR3 is missing. This chain uses TRBV12-3 or TRBV12-4 with TRBJ2-7; D is perhaps TRBD1 (5 bases). Trimming took 3 bases from V and 4 from J, leaving 10 bases between them. The CDR3 has 13 amino acids. CDR3 sequence (DNA): TGTGCCAGCAGTTTGGCAGGGATATACGAGCAGTACTTA. Encoded protein: CASSLAGIYEQYL.

A word on this clonotype: The junction shows a germline mismatch at one end, possibly a read error. V gene TRBV6-5 combines with J gene TRBJ1-1, with TRBD1 matching 9 bases. Looked up from germline, CDR1 is MNHEY and CDR2 is SVGAGI. The length of the CDR3 is 16 residues. For the CDR3, the DNA is TGTGCCAGCAGTTCCGGGACAGGGCCCAAGACCACTGGAGCTTTCTTT. This translates into CASSSGTGPKTTGAFF.

This clonotype was seen a handful of times. The chain recombines TRBV4-2 with TRBJ2-7; 12 bases are shared with TRBD2. Germline CDR1 is LGHNA and CDR2 is YNFKEQ. The CDR3 runs 18 residues. Trimming at V came to 0 bases and at J to 2 bases, leaving 8 bases not matched to a gene. The CDR3 reads CASSQDLGLAGPPYEQYF. The CDR3 DNA sequence: TGTGCCAGCAGCCAAGACCTCGGACTAGCGGGGCCCCCCTACGAGCAGTACTTC.

Note on this clonotype: Germline is not matched at one junction end, which may reflect a read error. The V call is TRBV10-3, the J call TRBJ2-2; 7 bases fit TRBD2. The CDR3 covers 14 residues. Germline V gene data show CDR1 as ENHRY and CDR2 as SYGVKD. The CDR3 is CSISYPGGRGELFF. CDR3 nucleotides: TGTTCCATCAGTTACCCGGGGGGACGCGGGGAGCTGTTTTTT.

The V and J genes are TRBV5-5 and TRBJ1-5; D is undetermined. The length of the CDR3 is 15 residues. The germline V and J ends were trimmed by 3 bases and 5 bases, with 15 bases remaining between them. Germline V CDR1 and CDR2: SGHKS, YYEKEE (reference sequence). The CDR3 protein is CASSSNGRLDQPQHF. The CDR3 DNA follows: TGTGCCAGCAGCTCAAATGGCAGGTTAGATCAGCCCCAGCATTTT.

This clonotype was detected ten times or more. The chain carries TRBV12-3 or TRBV12-4 and TRBJ1-2; tentatively, D is TRBD1 (6 bases). The CDR3 consists of 12 residues. The V and J ends lost 5 bases and 8 bases respectively, with 12 bases between them. CDR3 DNA: TGTGCCAGCAGTATATCAGGGGTCGGCTACACCTTC. Amino acids: CASSISGVGYTF.

This clonotype was detected only a few times. The rearrangement joins TRBV11-1 to TRBJ2-1; D remains ambiguous. The CDR3 extends over 12 amino acids. CDR1 and CDR2 from the germline V gene are SGHAT and FQDESV (reference sequence). The germline V and J ends were trimmed by 6 bases and 5 bases, with 8 bases remaining between them. CDR3 coding DNA: TGTGCCAGCAGGTTATCCGACAATGAGCAGTTCTTC. Translating gives CASRLSDNEQFF.

This clonotype was recorded a few times. The chain links TRBV12-3 or TRBV12-4 to TRBJ2-5; TRBD2 matches 7 bases. The CDR3 spans 14 residues. Germline trimming cut 7 bases from V and 4 bases from J; bases unmatched to any gene: 9. CDR3 sequence (DNA): TGTGCCAGCACCGAGGGACTAAATCTAGAGACCCAGTACTTC. Its translation: CASTEGLNLETQYF.

V and J are TRBV25-1 and TRBJ1-1; D unresolved. CDR3 length equals 14 residues. The ends were cut back, 5 bases at V and 1 base at J, with 11 bases in the middle. Germline CDR1 and CDR2: MGHDK and SYGVNS. In DNA form, the CDR3 reads TGTGCCAGCAGTACGACGGGAAAGAACACTGAAGCTTTCTTT. Translating gives CASSTTGKNTEAFF.